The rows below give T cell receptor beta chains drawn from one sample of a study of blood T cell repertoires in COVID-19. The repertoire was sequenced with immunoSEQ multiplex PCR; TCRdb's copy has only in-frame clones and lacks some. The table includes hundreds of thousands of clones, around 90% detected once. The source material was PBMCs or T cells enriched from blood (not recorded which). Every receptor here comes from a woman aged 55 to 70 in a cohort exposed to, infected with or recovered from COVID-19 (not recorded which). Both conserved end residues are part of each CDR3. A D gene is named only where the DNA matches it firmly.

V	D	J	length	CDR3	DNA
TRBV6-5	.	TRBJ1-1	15	CASRKGDVGNTEAFF	TGTGCCAGCAGGAAGGGGGATGTGGGGAACACTGAAGCTTTCTTT
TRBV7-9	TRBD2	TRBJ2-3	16	CASSPGGLAISDTQYF	TGTGCCAGCAGCCCAGGGGGACTAGCGATTTCAGATACGCAGTATTTT
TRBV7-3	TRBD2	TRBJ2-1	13	CASRGLSRNEQFF	TGTGCCAGCAGGGGACTATCAAGGAATGAGCAGTTCTTC
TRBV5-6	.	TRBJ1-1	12	CASSKLPTEAFF	TGTGCCAGCAGCAAACTCCCCACTGAAGCTTTCTTT
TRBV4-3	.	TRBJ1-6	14	CASSPSGGASPLHF	TGCGCCAGCAGCCCGAGTGGGGGGGCTTCACCCCTCCACTTT
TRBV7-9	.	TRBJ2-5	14	CASSLGTQQETQYF	TGTGCCAGCAGCTTAGGAACACAACAAGAGACCCAGTACTTC
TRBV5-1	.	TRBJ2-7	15	CASAKGQSSSYEQYF	TGCGCCAGCGCAAAAGGACAGTCGAGCTCCTACGAGCAGTACTTC
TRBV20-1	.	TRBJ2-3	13	CSASLQARDTQYF	TGCAGTGCTAGTCTGCAGGCAAGAGATACGCAGTATTTT
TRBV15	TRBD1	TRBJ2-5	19	CATSRDLRFARGRGETQYF	TGTGCCACCAGCAGAGATCTAAGGTTCGCCAGGGGGCGAGGTGAGACCCAGTACTTC
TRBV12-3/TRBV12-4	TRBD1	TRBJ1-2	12	CASRDREEGYTF	TGTGCCAGCAGGGACAGGGAGGAGGGCTACACCTTC
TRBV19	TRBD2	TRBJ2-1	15	CASSPRTSGYNEQFF	TGTGCCAGTAGTCCCCGGACTAGCGGTTACAATGAGCAGTTCTTC
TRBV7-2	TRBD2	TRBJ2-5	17	CVSSLATSGRAQETQYF	TGTGTCAGCAGCTTAGCCACTAGCGGGAGGGCCCAAGAGACCCAGTACTTC